Detailed here is one T cell receptor (beta chain). The record originates from a study of radiotherapy plus CTLA-4 blockade in lung cancer. The assay was immunoSEQ multiplex PCR, and TCRdb's table has in-frame clones only and misses some. Here the sample spans approximately 70,000 clones, approximately 79% being singletons. J lost 3 bases, V lost 2 bases, and 6 bases had no gene match. The CDR3 extends over 15 amino acids. Germline V lookup: CDR1 MNHEY, CDR2 SMNVEV (reference sequence). The starting material was peripheral blood, obtained from a patient treated with radiotherapy plus ipilimumab. The clonotype comes from a human donor with non-small cell lung cancer whose response to radiotherapy plus ipilimumab could not be evaluated. Some clones in this sample may be carry-over from other donors' samples. The V gene is TRBV27, the J gene TRBJ2-7; 8 positions match TRBD1. CDR3 in amino acids: CASSLGRGRFYEQYF. DNA for the CDR3: TGTGCCAGCAGTTTAGGCAGGGGGCGCTTCTACGAGCAGTACTTC.